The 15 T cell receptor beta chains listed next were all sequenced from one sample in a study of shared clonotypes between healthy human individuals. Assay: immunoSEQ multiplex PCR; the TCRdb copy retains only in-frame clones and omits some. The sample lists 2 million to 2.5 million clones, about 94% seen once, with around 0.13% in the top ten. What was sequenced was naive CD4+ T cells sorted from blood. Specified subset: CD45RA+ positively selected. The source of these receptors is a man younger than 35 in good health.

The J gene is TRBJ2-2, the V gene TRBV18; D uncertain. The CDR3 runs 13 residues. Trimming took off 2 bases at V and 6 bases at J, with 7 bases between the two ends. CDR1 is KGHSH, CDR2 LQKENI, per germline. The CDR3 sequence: CASSPNGAGELFF. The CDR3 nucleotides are TGTGCCAGCTCACCAAACGGCGCCGGGGAGCTGTTTTTT.

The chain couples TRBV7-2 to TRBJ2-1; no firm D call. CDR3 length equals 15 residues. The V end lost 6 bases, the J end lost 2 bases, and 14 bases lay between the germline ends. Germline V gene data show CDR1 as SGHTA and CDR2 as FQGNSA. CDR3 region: CASRLKGGAYNEQFF. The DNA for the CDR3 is TGTGCCAGCAGACTAAAAGGTGGAGCCTACAATGAGCAGTTCTTC.

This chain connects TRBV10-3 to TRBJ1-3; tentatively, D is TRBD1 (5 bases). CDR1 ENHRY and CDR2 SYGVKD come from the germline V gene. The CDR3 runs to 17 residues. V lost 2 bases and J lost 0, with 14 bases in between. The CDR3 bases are TGTGCCATCAGTGAGAGATCGACAGACTACTCTGGAAACACCATATATTTT. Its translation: CAISERSTDYSGNTIYF.

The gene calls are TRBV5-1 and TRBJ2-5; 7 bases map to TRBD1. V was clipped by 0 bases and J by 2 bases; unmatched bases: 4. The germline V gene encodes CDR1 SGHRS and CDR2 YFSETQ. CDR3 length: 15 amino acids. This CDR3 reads CASSLGTGQQETQYF. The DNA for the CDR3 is TGCGCCAGCAGCTTGGGCACGGGACAGCAAGAGACCCAGTACTTC.

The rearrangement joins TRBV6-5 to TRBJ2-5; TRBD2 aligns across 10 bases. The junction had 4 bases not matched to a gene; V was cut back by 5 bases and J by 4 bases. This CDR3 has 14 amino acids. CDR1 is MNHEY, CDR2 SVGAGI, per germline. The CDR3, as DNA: TGTGCCAGCAGTCCCAGGACTAGCGGAGAGACCCAGTACTTC. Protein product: CASSPRTSGETQYF.

CDR3 in DNA: TGTGCCAGCAGTCCCCGGGCTAACTATGGCTACACCTTC. Its translation is CASSPRANYGYTF. The rearrangement joins TRBV6-5 to TRBJ1-2; the D is unclear. The CDR3 spans 13 residues. Germline CDR1 reads MNHEY; CDR2 reads SVGAGI. Trimming removed 5 bases at V and 0 bases at J, with 7 bases between.

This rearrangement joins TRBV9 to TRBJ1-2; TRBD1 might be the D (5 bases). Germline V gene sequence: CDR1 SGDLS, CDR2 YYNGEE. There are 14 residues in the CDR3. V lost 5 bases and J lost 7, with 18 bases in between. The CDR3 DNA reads TGTGCCAGCAGTGGGGCGGGTAAAGACCGTGGCTACACCTTC. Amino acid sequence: CASSGAGKDRGYTF. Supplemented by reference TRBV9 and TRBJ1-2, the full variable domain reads DSGVTQTPKHLITATGQRVTLRCSPRSGDLSVYWYQQSLDQGLQFLIQYYNGEERAKGNILERFSAQQFPDLHSELNLSSLELGDSALYFCASSGAGKDRGYTFGSGTRLTVV.

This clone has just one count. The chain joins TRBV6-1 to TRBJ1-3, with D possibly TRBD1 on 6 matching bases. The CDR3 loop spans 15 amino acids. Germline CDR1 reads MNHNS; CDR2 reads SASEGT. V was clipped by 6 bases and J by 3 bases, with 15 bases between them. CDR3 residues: CASRGLQGFGNTIYF. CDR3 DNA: TGTGCCAGCAGAGGACTACAGGGTTTTGGAAACACCATATATTTT.

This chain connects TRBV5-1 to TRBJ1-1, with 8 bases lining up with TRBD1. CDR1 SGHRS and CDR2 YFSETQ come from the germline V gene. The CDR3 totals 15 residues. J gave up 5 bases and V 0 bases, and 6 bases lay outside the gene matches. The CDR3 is CASSLEGQGATEAFF. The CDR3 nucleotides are TGCGCCAGCAGCTTGGAAGGGCAGGGGGCGACTGAAGCTTTCTTT.

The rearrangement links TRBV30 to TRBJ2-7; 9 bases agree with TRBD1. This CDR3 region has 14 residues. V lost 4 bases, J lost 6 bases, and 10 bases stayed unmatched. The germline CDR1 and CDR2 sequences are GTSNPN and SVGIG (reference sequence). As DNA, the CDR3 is TGTGCCTGGACTCCGGGACAGGGTATTGGCGAGCAGTACTTC. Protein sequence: CAWTPGQGIGEQYF.

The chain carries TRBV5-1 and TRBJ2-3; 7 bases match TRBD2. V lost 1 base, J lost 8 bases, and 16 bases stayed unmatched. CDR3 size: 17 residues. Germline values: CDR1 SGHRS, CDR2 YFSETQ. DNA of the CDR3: TGCGCCAGCAGCTTGTCCCCAGCGGGAAGGGCCGGGGGTACGCAGTATTTT. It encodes CASSLSPAGRAGGTQYF.

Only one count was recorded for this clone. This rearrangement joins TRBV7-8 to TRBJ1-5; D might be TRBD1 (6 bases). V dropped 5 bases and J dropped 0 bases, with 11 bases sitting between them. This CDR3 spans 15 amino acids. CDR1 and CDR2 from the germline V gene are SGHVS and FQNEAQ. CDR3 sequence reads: CASSPTGRSNQPQHF. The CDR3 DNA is TGTGCCAGCAGCCCGACAGGCCGTAGCAATCAGCCCCAGCATTTT.

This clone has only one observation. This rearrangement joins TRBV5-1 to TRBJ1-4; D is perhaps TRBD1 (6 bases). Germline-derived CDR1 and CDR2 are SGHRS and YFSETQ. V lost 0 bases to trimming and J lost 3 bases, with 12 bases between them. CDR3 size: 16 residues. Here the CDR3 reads CASSLVTGGSNEKLFF. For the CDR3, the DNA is TGCGCCAGCAGCTTGGTGACAGGCGGGTCTAATGAAAAACTGTTTTTT.

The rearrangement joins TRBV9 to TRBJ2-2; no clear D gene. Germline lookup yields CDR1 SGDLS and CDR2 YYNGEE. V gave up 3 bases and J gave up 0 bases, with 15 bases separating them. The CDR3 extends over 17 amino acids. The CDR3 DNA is TGTGCCAGCAGCGGTTCCGGGTGGGCAGCGAACACCGGGGAGCTGTTTTTT. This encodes CASSGSGWAANTGELFF.

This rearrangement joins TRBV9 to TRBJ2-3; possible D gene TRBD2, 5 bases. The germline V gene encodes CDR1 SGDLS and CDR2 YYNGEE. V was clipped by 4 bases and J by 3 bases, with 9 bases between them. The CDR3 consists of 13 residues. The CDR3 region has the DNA TGTGCCAGCAGCCCCCGGGGTACAGATACGCAGTATTTT. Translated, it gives CASSPRGTDTQYF.